These T cell receptor beta chains were read from a single sample in a study of control samples from healthy donors and cancer patients. Assay: immunoSEQ multiplex PCR; the TCRdb copy retains only in-frame clones and omits some. Of some 140,000 clones in the sample, 70% to 90% were seen once. The sequencing sample was made of blood. These receptors were obtained from a woman under 40 in good health. The CDR3 runs from the conserved cysteine through the conserved F or W. The D gene is left open where the match is weak. Clone size is shown for a subset of rows, as once, few, many or a class of expanded clone.

TRBJ1-1	.	TRBV5-8	.	CASSDENTEAFF	TGTGCCAGCAGTGACGAGAACACTGAAGCTTTCTTT
TRBJ2-3	TRBD2	TRBV28	once	CASRGSGSRGDTQYF	TGTGCCAGCAGGGGTAGCGGGAGCCGGGGGGATACGCAGTATTTT
TRBJ2-5	.	TRBV5-6	.	CASSLGWPLGTQYF	TGTGCCAGCAGCTTGGGATGGCCCCTGGGGACCCAGTACTTC
TRBJ1-6	.	TRBV14	.	CASSLDKPGSPLHF	TGTGCCAGCAGCCTGGACAAGCCGGGTTCACCCCTCCACTTT
TRBJ2-7	.	TRBV10-2	.	CASSEWELPYEQYF	TGCGCCAGCAGTGAGTGGGAGTTACCCTACGAGCAGTACTTC
TRBJ1-6	.	TRBV3-1/TRBV3-2	.	CASSPPRAGTYNSPLHF	TGTGCCAGCAGCCCGCCGAGGGCAGGCACCTATAATTCACCCCTCCACTTT
TRBJ2-1	.	TRBV5-1	.	CASSLLLPTINEQFF	TGCGCCAGCAGCCTACTCTTACCAACCATCAATGAGCAGTTCTTC
TRBJ1-6	.	TRBV30	.	CAWSPGLNNSPLHF	TGTGCCTGGAGTCCCGGATTAAATAATTCACCCCTCCACTTT
TRBJ2-5	.	TRBV18	.	CASSPENVPEGETQYF	TGTGCCAGCTCACCAGAAAACGTCCCCGAGGGAGAGACCCAGTACTTC
TRBJ2-3	TRBD2	TRBV5-1	once	CASGWASGLGEDTQYF	TGCGCCAGCGGGTGGGCTAGCGGGCTTGGGGAAGATACGCAGTATTTT
TRBJ2-1	TRBD2	TRBV5-1	.	CASSPGLADNEQFF	TGCGCCAGCAGCCCGGGACTAGCGGACAATGAGCAGTTCTTC
TRBJ2-7	TRBD1	TRBV27	.	CASRGDSYEQYF	TGTGCCAGCAGGGGGGACAGCTACGAGCAGTACTTC
TRBJ2-5	.	TRBV5-6	.	CASSSRQGKETQYF	TGTGCCAGCAGCTCGAGGCAGGGGAAAGAGACCCAGTACTTC
TRBJ2-7	.	TRBV10-1	.	CASSFEPGLGEQYF	TGCGCCAGCAGCTTCGAACCTGGTCTTGGGGAGCAGTACTTC
TRBJ1-2	TRBD1	TRBV9	.	CASSGNTDRVRGYGYTF	TGTGCCAGCAGCGGGAACACCGACAGGGTTAGAGGTTATGGCTACACCTTC
TRBJ2-1	TRBD2	TRBV4-2	once	CASSQLLAGGYEQFF	TGTGCCAGCAGCCAACTCTTAGCGGGAGGGTATGAGCAGTTCTTC
TRBJ1-2	TRBD1	TRBV9	once	CASSVLQGAGYGYTF	TGTGCCAGCAGCGTGTTACAGGGGGCAGGATATGGCTACACCTTC
TRBJ2-1	.	TRBV5-5	.	CASRNRDLSRNEQFF	TGTGCCAGCAGGAACCGGGACCTAAGTCGGAATGAGCAGTTCTTC
TRBJ1-1	.	TRBV6-5	.	CASSYGAERNTEAFF	TGTGCCAGCAGTTATGGGGCCGAGCGTAACACTGAAGCTTTCTTT
TRBJ1-6	.	TRBV11-2	.	CASSLRNSPLHF	TGTGCCAGCAGCCTCAGAAATTCACCCCTCCACTTT
TRBJ2-7	.	TRBV6-5	.	CASGYGGTYEQYF	TGTGCCAGCGGATACGGGGGTACCTACGAGCAGTACTTC
TRBJ2-7	.	TRBV4-2	.	CASSQGEVDEQYF	TGTGCCAGCAGCCAGGGTGAGGTAGACGAGCAGTACTTC
TRBJ1-4	TRBD1	TRBV5-5	.	CASSLGTGEKLFF	TGTGCCAGCAGCCTCGGGACAGGCGAAAAACTGTTTTTT
TRBJ1-1	TRBD1	TRBV30	.	CAWSGPSDRGRDWTEAFF	TGTGCCTGGAGTGGACCCTCGGACAGGGGGAGGGATTGGACTGAAGCTTTCTTT
TRBJ1-4	TRBD1	TRBV11-3	.	CASRDRGPEKLFF	TGTGCCAGCAGGGACAGGGGTCCAGAAAAACTGTTTTTT
TRBJ2-5	TRBD2	TRBV15	.	CATSIWAGGRQETQYF	TGTGCCACCAGCATTTGGGCGGGAGGGCGCCAAGAGACCCAGTACTTC
TRBJ1-1	.	TRBV5-6	.	CASSRIQGGTEAFF	TGTGCCAGCAGCCGTATACAGGGTGGTACTGAAGCTTTCTTT
TRBJ2-1	TRBD1	TRBV7-9	.	CASTLSGSGGNEQFF	TGTGCCAGCACCCTTTCTGGGTCAGGGGGTAATGAGCAGTTCTTC
TRBJ1-1	.	TRBV6-6	.	CASISQGVTEAFF	TGTGCCAGCATCTCTCAGGGAGTAACTGAAGCTTTCTTT
TRBJ1-2	.	TRBV30	.	CAWSVEYGYTF	TGTGCCTGGAGTGTTGAGTATGGCTACACCTTC
TRBJ2-5	.	TRBV7-3	.	CASSLFLGETQYF	TGTGCCAGCAGCTTATTTCTAGGAGAGACCCAGTACTTC
TRBJ2-7	TRBD1	TRBV6-4	.	CASSDPGQAAYEQYF	TGTGCCAGCAGTGACCCGGGACAGGCCGCCTACGAGCAGTACTTC
TRBJ1-3	.	TRBV21-1	.	CASSKVAGRNTIYF	TGTGCCAGCAGCAAAGTCGCGGGTCGTAACACCATATATTTT
TRBJ2-2	.	TRBV16	.	CASSQKIPGPRKNTGELFF	TGTGCCAGCAGCCAAAAAATCCCCGGCCCCAGAAAGAACACCGGGGAGCTGTTTTTT
TRBJ1-2	.	TRBV7-2	.	CASSLAPGDYGYTF	TGTGCCAGCAGCTTAGCCCCGGGAGACTATGGCTACACCTTC
TRBJ2-2	.	TRBV5-3	.	CARSRHFKGWTGELFF	TGTGCCAGAAGCCGGCACTTCAAGGGATGGACCGGGGAGCTGTTTTTT
TRBJ2-7	TRBD2	TRBV19	.	CASSMVAGGSSYEQYF	TGTGCCAGTAGTATGGTAGCGGGAGGAAGCTCCTACGAGCAGTACTTC
TRBJ1-5	.	TRBV30	.	CAWSVPGYSNQPQHF	TGTGCCTGGAGTGTACCGGGATATAGCAATCAGCCCCAGCATTTT
TRBJ2-7	.	TRBV30	.	CAWSVPVQGGVETYEQYF	TGTGCCTGGAGTGTACCAGTACAGGGCGGAGTAGAAACCTACGAGCAGTACTTC
TRBJ2-2	.	TRBV5-1	few	CASSLGLNTGELFF	TGCGCCAGCAGCTTGGGACTAAACACCGGGGAGCTGTTTTTT
TRBJ1-3	.	TRBV2	.	CASSVQSWNTIYF	TGTGCCAGCAGCGTTCAAAGCTGGAACACCATATATTTT
TRBJ2-5	TRBD2	TRBV6-1	.	CASSEGRAGGPRKTQYF	TGTGCCAGCAGTGAGGGGCGTGCGGGAGGACCTCGGAAGACCCAGTACTTC
TRBJ2-1	TRBD2	TRBV5-6	few	CASSLDTSGGNEQFF	TGTGCCAGCAGCTTGGACACTAGCGGGGGAAATGAGCAGTTCTTC
TRBJ1-2	.	TRBV30	.	CAWSPGRGVYGYTF	TGTGCCTGGAGTCCGGGCAGGGGAGTCTATGGCTACACCTTC
TRBJ2-1	.	TRBV2	.	CASRAYLRNEQFF	TGTGCCAGCAGGGCCTACTTAAGGAATGAGCAGTTCTTC
TRBJ2-2	TRBD2	TRBV5-4	.	CASSTGTRDTGELFF	TGTGCCAGCAGCACCGGGACTAGGGACACCGGGGAGCTGTTTTTT
TRBJ1-4	.	TRBV6-1	.	CASSEAGFGKLFF	TGTGCCAGCAGTGAAGCGGGCTTCGGGAAACTGTTTTTT
TRBJ1-2	TRBD1	TRBV20-1	.	CSASSGGGYYGYTF	TGCAGTGCTAGTTCCGGAGGGGGCTACTATGGCTACACCTTC
TRBJ2-7	TRBD1	TRBV29-1	.	CSVEEQGDPSYEQYF	TGCAGCGTTGAAGAACAGGGGGATCCATCCTACGAGCAGTACTTC
TRBJ2-1	.	TRBV5-6	.	CASSLLGGEQFF	TGTGCCAGCAGCTTGCTCGGGGGTGAGCAGTTCTTC
TRBJ1-1	.	TRBV19	.	CASSIARGAVVYTEAFF	TGTGCCAGTAGTATAGCTCGGGGGGCGGTGGTATACACTGAAGCTTTCTTT
TRBJ2-7	.	TRBV6-5	.	CASSYSVSYEQYF	TGTGCCAGCAGTTACTCTGTTTCCTACGAGCAGTACTTC
TRBJ2-6	.	TRBV28	.	CASSSGAGANVLTF	TGTGCCAGCAGTTCCGGGGCTGGGGCCAACGTCCTGACTTTC